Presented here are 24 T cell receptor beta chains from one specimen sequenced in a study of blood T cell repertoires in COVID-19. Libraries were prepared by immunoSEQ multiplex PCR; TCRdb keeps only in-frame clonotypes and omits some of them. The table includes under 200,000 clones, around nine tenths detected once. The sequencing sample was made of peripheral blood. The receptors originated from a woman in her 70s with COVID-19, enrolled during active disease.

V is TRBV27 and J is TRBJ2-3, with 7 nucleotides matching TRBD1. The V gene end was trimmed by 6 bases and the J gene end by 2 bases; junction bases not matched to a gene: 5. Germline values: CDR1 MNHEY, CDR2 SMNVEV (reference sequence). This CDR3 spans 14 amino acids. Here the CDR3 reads CASRRQGNTDTQYF. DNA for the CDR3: TGTGCCAGCAGGCGACAGGGAAACACAGATACGCAGTATTTT.

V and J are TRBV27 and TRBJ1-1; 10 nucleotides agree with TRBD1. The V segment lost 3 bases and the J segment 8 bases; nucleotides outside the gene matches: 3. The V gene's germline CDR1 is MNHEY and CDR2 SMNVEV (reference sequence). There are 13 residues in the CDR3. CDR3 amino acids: CASSLTGGWEAFF. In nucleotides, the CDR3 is TGTGCCAGCAGTTTGACAGGGGGCTGGGAAGCTTTCTTT.

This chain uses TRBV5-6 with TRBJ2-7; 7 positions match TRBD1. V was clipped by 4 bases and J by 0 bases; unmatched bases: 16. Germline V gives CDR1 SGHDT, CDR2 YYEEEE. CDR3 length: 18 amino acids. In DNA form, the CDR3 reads TGTGCCAGCAGCGTCCGCCGCGCTATGGACAGGAGCTCCTACGAGCAGTACTTC. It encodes CASSVRRAMDRSSYEQYF.

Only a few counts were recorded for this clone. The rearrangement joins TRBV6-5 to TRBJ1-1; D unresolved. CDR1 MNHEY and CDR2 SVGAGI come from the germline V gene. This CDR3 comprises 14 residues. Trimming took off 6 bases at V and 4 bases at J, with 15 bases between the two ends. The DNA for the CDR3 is TGTGCCAGCAGCCCCCCATATGAGGCCACTGAAGCTTTCTTT. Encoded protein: CASSPPYEATEAFF.

CDR3 in amino acids: CASKEGRSNQPQHF. In DNA form, the CDR3 reads TGTGCCAGCAAGGAGGGTCGGAGCAATCAGCCCCAGCATTTT. The chain uses TRBV28 and TRBJ1-5, with D hard to call. Germline V gene sequence: CDR1 MDHEN, CDR2 SYDVKM. V lost 7 bases and J lost 1, with 11 bases in between. There are 14 residues in the CDR3.

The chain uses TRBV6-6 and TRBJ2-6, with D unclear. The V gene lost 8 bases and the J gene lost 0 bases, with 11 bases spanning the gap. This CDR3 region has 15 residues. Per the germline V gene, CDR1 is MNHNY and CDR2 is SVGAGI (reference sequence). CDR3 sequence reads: CASAVPASGANVLTF. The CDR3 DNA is TGTGCCAGCGCAGTGCCTGCCTCTGGGGCCAACGTCCTGACTTTC.

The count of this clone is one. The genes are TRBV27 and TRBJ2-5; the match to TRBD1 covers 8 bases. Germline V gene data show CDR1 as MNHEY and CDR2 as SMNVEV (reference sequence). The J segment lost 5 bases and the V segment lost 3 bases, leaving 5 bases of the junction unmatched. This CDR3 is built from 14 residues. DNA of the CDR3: TGTGCCAGCAGTTTCGGGACAGGACAGGAGACCCAGTACTTC. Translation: CASSFGTGQETQYF.

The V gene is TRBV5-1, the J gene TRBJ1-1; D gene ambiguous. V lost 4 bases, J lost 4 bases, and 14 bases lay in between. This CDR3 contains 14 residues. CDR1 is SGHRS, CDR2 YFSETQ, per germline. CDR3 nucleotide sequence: TGCGCCAGCAGCACCCTGCAATCGGGCACTGAAGCTTTCTTT. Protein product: CASSTLQSGTEAFF. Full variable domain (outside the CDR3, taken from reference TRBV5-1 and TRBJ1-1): KAGVTQTPRYLIKTRGQQVTLSCSPISGHRSVSWYQQTPGQGLQFLFEYFSETQRNKGNFPGRFSGRQFSNSRSEMNVSTLELGDSALYLCASSTLQSGTEAFFGQGTRLTVV.

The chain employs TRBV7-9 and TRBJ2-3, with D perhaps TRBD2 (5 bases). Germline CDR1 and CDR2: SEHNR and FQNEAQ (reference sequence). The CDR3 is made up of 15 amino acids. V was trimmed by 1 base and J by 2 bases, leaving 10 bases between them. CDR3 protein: CASSLGLGVTDTQYF. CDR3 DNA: TGTGCCAGCAGCTTAGGTCTCGGGGTCACAGATACGCAGTATTTT.

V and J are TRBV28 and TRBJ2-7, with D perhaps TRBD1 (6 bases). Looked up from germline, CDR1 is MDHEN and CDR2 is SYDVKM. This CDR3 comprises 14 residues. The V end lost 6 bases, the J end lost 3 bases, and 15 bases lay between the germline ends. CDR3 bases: TGTGCCAGCAGCCTAGGGGGAGCAGGCTACGAGCAGTACTTC. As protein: CASSLGGAGYEQYF.

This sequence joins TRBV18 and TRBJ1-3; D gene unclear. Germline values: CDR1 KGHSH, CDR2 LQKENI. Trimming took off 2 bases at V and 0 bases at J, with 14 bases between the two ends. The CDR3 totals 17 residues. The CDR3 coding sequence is TGTGCCAGCTCACCATTTCGAACAGCCCGCTCTGGAAACACCATATATTTT. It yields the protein CASSPFRTARSGNTIYF.

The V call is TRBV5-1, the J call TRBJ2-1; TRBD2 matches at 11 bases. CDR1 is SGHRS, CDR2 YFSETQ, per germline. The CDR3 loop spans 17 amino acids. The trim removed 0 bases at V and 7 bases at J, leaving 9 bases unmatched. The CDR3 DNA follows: TGCGCCAGCAGCTTGGCCTATAGCGGGGGGGCCGGAAATGAGCAGTTCTTC. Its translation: CASSLAYSGGAGNEQFF.

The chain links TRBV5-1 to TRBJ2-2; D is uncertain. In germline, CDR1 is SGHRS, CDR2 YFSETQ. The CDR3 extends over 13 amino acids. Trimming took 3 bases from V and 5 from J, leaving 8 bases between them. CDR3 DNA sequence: TGCGCCAGCAGCTCGCAGGCGACCGGGGAGCTGTTTTTT. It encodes CASSSQATGELFF.

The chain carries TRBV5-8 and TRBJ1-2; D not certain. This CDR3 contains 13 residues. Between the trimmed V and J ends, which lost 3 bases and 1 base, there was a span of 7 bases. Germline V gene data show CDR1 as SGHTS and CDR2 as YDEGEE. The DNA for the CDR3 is TGTGCCAGCAGCTCGACATATAACTATGGCTACACCTTC. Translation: CASSSTYNYGYTF.

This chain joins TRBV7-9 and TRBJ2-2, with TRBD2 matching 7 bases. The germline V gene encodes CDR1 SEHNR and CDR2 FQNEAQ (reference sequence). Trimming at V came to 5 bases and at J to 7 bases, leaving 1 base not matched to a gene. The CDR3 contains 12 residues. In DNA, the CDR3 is TGTGCCAGCAGCAAGCGGGACGGGGAGCTGTTTTTT. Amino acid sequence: CASSKRDGELFF.

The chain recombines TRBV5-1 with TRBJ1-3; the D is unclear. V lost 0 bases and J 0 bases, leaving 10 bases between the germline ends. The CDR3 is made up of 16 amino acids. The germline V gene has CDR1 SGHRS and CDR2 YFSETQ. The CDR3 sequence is CASSLVERNSGNTIYF. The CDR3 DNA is TGCGCCAGCAGCTTGGTAGAGCGGAACTCTGGAAACACCATATATTTT.

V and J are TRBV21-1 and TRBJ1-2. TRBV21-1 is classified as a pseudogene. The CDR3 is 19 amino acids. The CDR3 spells CASSGRHGGRIPNVYGYTF. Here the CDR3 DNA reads TGTGCCAGCAGCGGAAGACACGGGGGGCGCATCCCTAATGTCTATGGCTACACCTTC.

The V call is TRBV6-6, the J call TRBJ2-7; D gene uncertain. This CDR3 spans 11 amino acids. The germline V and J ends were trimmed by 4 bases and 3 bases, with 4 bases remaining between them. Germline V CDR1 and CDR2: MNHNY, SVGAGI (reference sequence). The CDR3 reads CASSSHYEQYF. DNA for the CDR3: TGTGCCAGCAGTTCACACTACGAGCAGTACTTC.

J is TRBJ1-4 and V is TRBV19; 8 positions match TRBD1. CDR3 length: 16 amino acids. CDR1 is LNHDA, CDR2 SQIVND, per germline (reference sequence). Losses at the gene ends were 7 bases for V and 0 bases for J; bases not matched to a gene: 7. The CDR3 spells CASKRQGAATNEKLFF. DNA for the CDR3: TGTGCCAGTAAGAGGCAGGGGGCCGCAACTAATGAAAAACTGTTTTTT.

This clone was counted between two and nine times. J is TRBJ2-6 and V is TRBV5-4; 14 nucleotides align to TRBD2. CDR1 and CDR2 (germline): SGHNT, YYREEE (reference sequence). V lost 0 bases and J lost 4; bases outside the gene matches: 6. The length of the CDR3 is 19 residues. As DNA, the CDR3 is TGTGCCAGCAGCTTGGGGACTAGCGGGGGGCCGGAAGGGGCCAACGTCCTGACTTTC. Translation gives CASSLGTSGGPEGANVLTF.

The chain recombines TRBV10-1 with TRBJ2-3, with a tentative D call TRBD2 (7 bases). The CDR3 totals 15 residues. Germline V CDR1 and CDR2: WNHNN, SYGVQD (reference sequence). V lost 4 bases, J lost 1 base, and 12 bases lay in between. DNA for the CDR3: TGCGCCAGCAGTGGTACGGGGGGCGGCACAGATACGCAGTATTTT. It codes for CASSGTGGGTDTQYF.

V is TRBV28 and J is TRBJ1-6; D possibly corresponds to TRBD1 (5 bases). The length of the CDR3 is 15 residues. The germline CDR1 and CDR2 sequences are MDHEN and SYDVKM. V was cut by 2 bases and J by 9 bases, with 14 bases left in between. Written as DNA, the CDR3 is TGTGCCAGCAGTTTACCAGGGCGCGTGCCTTCACCCCTCCACTTT. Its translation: CASSLPGRVPSPLHF.

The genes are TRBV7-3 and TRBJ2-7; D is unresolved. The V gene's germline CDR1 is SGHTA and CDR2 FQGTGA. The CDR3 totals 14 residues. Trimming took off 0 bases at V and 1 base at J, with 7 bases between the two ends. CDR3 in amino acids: CASSLTARSYEQYF. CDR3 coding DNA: TGTGCCAGCAGCTTAACTGCTAGATCCTACGAGCAGTACTTC.

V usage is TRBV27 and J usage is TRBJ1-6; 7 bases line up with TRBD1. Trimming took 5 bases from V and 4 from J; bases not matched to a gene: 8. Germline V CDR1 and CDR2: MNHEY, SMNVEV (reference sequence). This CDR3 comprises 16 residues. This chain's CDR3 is CASSPKQGSYNSPLHF. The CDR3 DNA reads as TGTGCCAGCAGTCCTAAACAGGGGAGTTATAATTCACCCCTCCACTTT.